The 8 T cell receptor beta chains below come from one sample, sequenced in a study of STAT3 mutations in large granular lymphocyte leukemia (dated by TCRdb to between 2018 and 2021). Their cognate antigens are unknown. What the work shows at the level of the full study, not this receptor alone: At least one immunodominant TCRbeta clonotype was identified in every T-LGLL patient, and multiple immunodominant subclonotypes were identified in about half of the T-LGLL patients.

Receptor libraries were prepared by the immunoSEQ multiplex PCR assay. This is the immuneACCESS table as TCRdb keeps it, with only in-frame sequences that have V and J called. A part of the clones is gone; compared with another copy, unresolved V genes explain less than half, and the rest is unexplained. Recorded for this sample are approximately 42,000 clones; about 81% of them occurred a single time. About 0.45% of the sample lies in the top ten. The sample consisted of PBMCs. The receptor source for this set is a human donor with T large granular lymphocyte leukemia. Some clones in this sample may be carry-over from other donors' samples.

The V gene is TRBV30, the J gene TRBJ1-2; TRBD1 is a possible D gene (6 bases). V lost 3 bases, J lost 2 bases, and 13 bases lay in between. Germline V CDR1 and CDR2: GTSNPN, SVGIG (reference sequence). The CDR3 extends over 14 amino acids. The CDR3 is CAWSDNRENYGYTF. As DNA, the CDR3 is TGTGCCTGGAGCGATAACAGGGAAAACTATGGCTACACCTTC.

The chain uses TRBV9 and TRBJ1-1; unclear D gene. Trimming pared 5 bases from V and 1 base from J, leaving 9 bases between. CDR1 is SGDLS and CDR2 is YYNGEE in the germline V gene. The length of the CDR3 is 13 residues. The CDR3 nucleotides are TGTGCCAGCAGTGCCGGGAGGAACACTGAAGCTTTCTTT. Translating it yields CASSAGRNTEAFF.

V is TRBV6-4 and J is TRBJ2-5; D might be TRBD1 (6 bases). CDR1 and CDR2 from the germline V gene are MRHNA and SNTAGT. This CDR3 is 14 amino acids long. V dropped 6 bases and J dropped 4 bases, with 15 bases sitting between them. The chain's CDR3 is CASSRQEEAETQYF. The CDR3 DNA sequence: TGTGCCAGCAGCAGACAGGAAGAGGCAGAGACCCAGTACTTC.

The chain couples TRBV2 to TRBJ1-1; D possibly corresponds to TRBD1 (6 bases). Looked up from germline, CDR1 is SNHLY and CDR2 is FYNNEI. The germline V and J ends were trimmed by 7 bases and 5 bases, with 14 bases remaining between them. There are 13 residues in the CDR3. The CDR3 coding sequence is TGTGCCAGCAACGGGCACAGGGAGACTGAAGCTTTCTTT. Protein sequence: CASNGHRETEAFF.

This CDR3 reads CASSLIREGLFF. DNA for the CDR3: TGTGCCAGCAGTTTGATCCGGGAAGGTCTGTTTTTT. The chain combines TRBV27 with TRBJ1-4; D gene unclear. Trimming took 3 bases from V and 14 from J, leaving 13 bases between them. The CDR3 spans 12 residues. Germline CDR1 is MNHEY and CDR2 is SMNVEV (reference sequence).

The CDR3 loop reads CASSLGRGARAQQFF. The CDR3 bases are TGTGCCAGCAGCTTGGGGAGGGGGGCGAGGGCCCAGCAGTTCTTC. The chain combines TRBV5-6 with TRBJ2-1; the D call may be TRBD1 or TRBD2 (6 bases each). Trimming stripped 0 bases from V and 11 bases from J, with 18 bases between. In germline, CDR1 is SGHDT, CDR2 YYEEEE. The CDR3 is 15 amino acids.

The chain carries TRBV6-6 and TRBJ2-5; D unresolved. The V end lost 2 bases, the J end lost 5 bases, and 12 bases lay between the germline ends. Germline lookup yields CDR1 MNHNY and CDR2 SVGAGI (reference sequence). This CDR3 is built from 14 residues. The CDR3 DNA follows: TGTGCCAGCAGTTACCTCGGTAGCCGGGAGACCCAGTACTTC. Encoded protein: CASSYLGSRETQYF.

The chain couples TRBV10-2 to TRBJ2-1; either TRBD1 or TRBD2 may fit D (5 bases each). With 6 bases removed from V and 8 bases from J, the gap between germline ends came to 11 bases. Germline V lookup: CDR1 WSHSY, CDR2 SAAADI. The CDR3 covers 12 residues. The CDR3 sequence is CASSREIDEQFF. In DNA form, the CDR3 reads TGCGCCAGCAGCAGGGAGATCGATGAGCAGTTCTTC.